Each of the 9 T cell receptor beta chains below was sequenced from the same sample in a study of blood T cell repertoires in COVID-19. Some clones are missing from TCRdb's copy, which holds only in-frame ones; the method was immunoSEQ multiplex PCR. The sample lists around 250,000 clones, 88% occurring once. Source material: peripheral blood. Receptors were obtained from a human donor in a cohort sampled during active COVID-19.

The chain links TRBV4-1 to TRBJ1-6; D is undetermined. Germline values: CDR1 MGHRA, CDR2 YSYEKL. The CDR3 runs 15 residues. Trimming took 0 bases from V and 10 from J, leaving 13 bases between them. The CDR3 protein is CASSQDPGTASPLHF. The CDR3 nucleotides are TGCGCCAGCAGCCAAGATCCAGGCACGGCGTCACCCCTCCACTTT.

This rearrangement joins TRBV19 to TRBJ2-7, with a weak D call TRBD2 (5 bases). This CDR3 spans 13 amino acids. V was trimmed by 1 base and J by 7 bases, leaving 11 bases between them. Germline V gene sequence: CDR1 LNHDA, CDR2 SQIVND (reference sequence). Here the CDR3 DNA reads TGTGCCAGTAGTATAGTGAGTCGGGGTGAGCAGTACTTC. Encoded protein: CASSIVSRGEQYF.

The V and J genes are TRBV24-1 and TRBJ1-5; TRBD1 aligns across 7 bases. CDR1 is KGHDR and CDR2 is SFDVKD in the germline V gene. V shed 3 bases, J shed 6 bases, and the junction held 13 bases outside the gene matches. CDR3 length: 17 residues. CDR3 in amino acids: CATSDGGGQEYGQPQHF. The CDR3, as DNA: TGTGCCACCAGTGATGGGGGTGGACAGGAGTACGGTCAGCCCCAGCATTTT.

The chain carries TRBV4-2 and TRBJ2-7; D not certain. Germline CDR1 LGHNA, CDR2 YNFKEQ. The germline V and J ends were trimmed by 0 bases and 2 bases, with 14 bases remaining between them. The CDR3 sequence is 16 residues long. The DNA of the CDR3 is TGTGCCAGCAGCCAAGATGCGAGCGATACCGCCTACGAGCAGTACTTC. Its protein is CASSQDASDTAYEQYF.

The chain is built from TRBV10-2 and TRBJ2-7, with 7 positions matching TRBD1. J was trimmed by 6 bases and V by 6 bases; bases with no gene match: 8. Germline CDR1 reads WSHSY; CDR2 reads SAAADI. This CDR3 is built from 13 residues. CDR3 loop: CASRAGTDGEQYF. Written as DNA, the CDR3 is TGCGCCAGCAGGGCTGGGACAGACGGCGAGCAGTACTTC.

The V and J genes are TRBV30 and TRBJ1-4; tentatively, D is TRBD1 (6 bases). The germline V and J ends were trimmed by 3 bases and 7 bases, with 9 bases remaining between them. Germline V gene sequence: CDR1 GTSNPN, CDR2 SVGIG (reference sequence). This CDR3 is built from 12 residues. The CDR3 nucleotides are TGTGCCTGGAGAGGACAGCTTGAAAAACTGTTTTTT. Encoded protein: CAWRGQLEKLFF.

This clone was seen only once. V usage is TRBV7-2 and J usage is TRBJ1-2, with D maybe TRBD1 (6 bases). Trimming removed 6 bases from V and 4 bases from J, with 12 bases in between. The CDR3 totals 13 residues. CDR1 is SGHTA and CDR2 is FQGNSA in the germline V gene. CDR3: CASSLQGTYGYTF. CDR3 bases: TGTGCCAGCAGTTTACAGGGTACCTATGGCTACACCTTC. The complete variable domain, with remaining parts taken from reference TRBV7-2 and TRBJ1-2, reads GAGVSQSPSNKVTEKGKDVELRCDPISGHTALYWYRQSLGQGLEFLIYFQGNSAPDKSGLPSDRFSAERTGGSVSTLTIQRTQQEDSAVYLCASSLQGTYGYTFGSGTRLTVV.

The chain has TRBV6-2 or TRBV6-3 and TRBJ2-1, with TRBD2 identical over 8 bases. CDR3 size: 14 residues. V shed 3 bases, J shed 3 bases, and the junction held 1 base outside the gene matches. CDR1 and CDR2 (germline): MNHEY, SVGEGT. CDR3 protein: CASSYTSGYNEQFF. In DNA, the CDR3 is TGTGCCAGCAGTTATACTAGCGGCTACAATGAGCAGTTCTTC.

The chain joins TRBV7-2 to TRBJ2-5, with 9 positions matching TRBD2. CDR1 and CDR2 (germline): SGHTA, FQGNSA. The CDR3 extends over 14 amino acids. Trimming took 5 bases from V and 5 from J; bases not matched to a gene: 6. The DNA for the CDR3 is TGTGCCAGCAGCCCCGGGACTAGCTCCGAGACCCAGTACTTC. Amino acid sequence: CASSPGTSSETQYF.